This T cell receptor (beta chain) was captured in a study of shared clonotypes between healthy human individuals. J gave up 3 bases and V 6 bases, and 10 bases lay outside the gene matches. Germline V lookup: CDR1 SQVTM, CDR2 ANQGSEA. The CDR3 has 14 residues. Broader study findings: Richness estimates generally favored naive over memory subsets. Genetic and exposure-history diversity was limited by the few donors. Some clonotypes were shared by all four sorted-subset donors, while others were not shared. The non-shared ones had lower generation probabilities than the shared ones.

Assay: immunoSEQ multiplex PCR; the TCRdb copy retains only in-frame clones and omits some. The sample records a few million clones, over 85% being singletons. Regarding this clone: Its antigen remains unidentified.

The rearrangement uses TRBV29-1 and TRBJ2-7; 8 nucleotides align to TRBD1. The TCR originated in a man aged 18 to 29 in good health. Some clones in this sample may be carry-over from other donors' samples. The sequenced material came from naive CD4+ T cells from PBMCs. Subset: CD45RA+ positively selected. CDR3 DNA: TGCAGCGTACAAGTGGACAGGGAAGTCTACGAGCAGTACTTC. Its protein product is CSVQVDREVYEQYF.